The 25 T cell receptor beta chains in this list originate from one sample, sequenced in a study of post-analysis software for immune sequencing data. Whole-study results and caveats: TRBV5-6, TRBV5-1 and TRBV20-1 belonged to a set of about 5 TRBV segments that were more frequent in patients than controls.

Sequencing libraries made from TCR beta cDNA carried unique molecular identifiers. TCRdb passed the PCR reads through MiXCR, listing each CDR3 protein once. Among approximately 630,000 distinct CDR3 sequences listed, 59% were seen once. These receptors have no known antigen. Sequencing was carried out using blood. The receptors were sampled from a girl aged 2 to 9 with multiple sclerosis.

CDR3 nucleotides: TGCAGTGCTAGAGTGCCAGCGGGAGGACACGAGCAGTACTTC. Protein product: CSARVPAGGHEQYF. The rearrangement uses TRBV20-1 and TRBJ2-7; 9 bases agree with TRBD2. The CDR3 has 14 residues. The V and J ends lost 1 base and 5 bases, in that order; junction bases with no gene match: 6. Germline V gene lookup returns CDR1 DFQATT and CDR2 SNEGSKA (reference sequence).

The chain joins TRBV4-3 to TRBJ2-1; TRBD2 aligns across 14 bases. The trim removed 2 bases at V and 0 bases at J, leaving 9 bases unmatched. Germline values: CDR1 LGHNA, CDR2 YSLEER. CDR3 length equals 20 residues. CDR3 nucleotides: TGCGCCAGCAGCCAATGGGGGACTAGCGGGGGACAAAGCTCCTACAATGAGCAGTTCTTC. The encoded protein is CASSQWGTSGGQSSYNEQFF.

This clonotype was picked up a small number of times. The chain recombines TRBV13 with TRBJ2-6; D is uncertain. The CDR3 totals 15 residues. The V gene's germline CDR1 is PRHDT and CDR2 FYEKMQ (reference sequence). V gave up 1 base and J gave up 4 bases, with 8 bases separating them. CDR3: CASSLALPGANVLTF. The CDR3, as DNA: TGTGCCAGCAGCTTAGCGCTCCCGGGGGCCAACGTCCTGACTTTC.

This clonotype appeared a few times. The rearrangement uses TRBV7-6 and TRBJ2-4; D gene unclear. The end of the DNA aligns better with TRBJ2-7, so the J call may be wrong. Germline lookup yields CDR1 SGHVS and CDR2 FNYEAQ. This CDR3 is built from 13 residues. CDR3 sequence (DNA): TGTGCCAGCAGCGTGTCGGTCGCCTACGAGCAGTACTTC. It encodes CASSVSVAYEQYF.

V and J are TRBV19 and TRBJ2-7, with a possible D match to TRBD2 (6 bases). The CDR3 consists of 15 residues. Germline CDR1 LNHDA, CDR2 SQIVND (reference sequence). V dropped 6 bases and J dropped 2 bases, with 17 bases sitting between them. CDR3: CASSDTGTPAYEQYF. Written as DNA, the CDR3 is TGTGCCAGTAGCGACACCGGGACTCCGGCCTACGAGCAGTACTTC. Together with reference TRBV19 and TRBJ2-7, the CDR3 gives the full variable domain: DGGITQSPKYLFRKEGQNVTLSCEQNLNHDAMYWYRQDPGQGLRLIYYSQIVNDFQKGDIAEGYSVSREKKESFPLTVTSAQKNPTAFYLCASSDTGTPAYEQYFGPGTRLTVT.

The chain combines TRBV20-1 with TRBJ1-1; 9 bases agree with TRBD1. V was pared by 6 bases and J by 4 bases, with 3 bases of the junction left unmatched. Germline V gives CDR1 DFQATT, CDR2 SNEGSKA (reference sequence). The CDR3 runs 12 residues. CDR3 sequence: CSAPGQGTEAFF. The CDR3 DNA sequence: TGCAGTGCCCCGGGACAGGGCACTGAAGCTTTCTTT.

This chain connects TRBV29-1 to TRBJ2-1; weak D call: TRBD2 (6 bases). Germline V gene lookup returns CDR1 SQVTM and CDR2 ANQGSEA. Trimming removed 6 bases from V and 5 bases from J, with 11 bases in between. This CDR3 has 12 residues. The CDR3: CSVQRADNEQFF. Here the CDR3 DNA reads TGCAGCGTCCAGCGGGCCGACAATGAGCAGTTCTTC.

This chain joins TRBV20-1 and TRBJ2-3, with 12 nucleotides matching TRBD2. Germline V gene lookup returns CDR1 DFQATT and CDR2 SNEGSKA (reference sequence). V trimming: 3 bases; J trimming: 5 bases; junction bases outside the gene matches: 6. The CDR3 extends over 15 amino acids. The CDR3 DNA reads as TGCAGTGCTAGTCCTACTAGCGGGGGGCAAGATACGCAGTATTTT. It is translated as CSASPTSGGQDTQYF.

The gene calls are TRBV2 and TRBJ2-2, with 11 positions matching TRBD1. There are 16 residues in the CDR3. V lost 3 bases to trimming and J lost 7 bases; unmatched junction nucleotides: 7. Germline lookup yields CDR1 SNHLY and CDR2 FYNNEI. In DNA, the CDR3 is TGTGCCAGCAGTGACCGCCGGACAGGGGGCAGCGGGGAGCTGTTTTTT. It is translated as CASSDRRTGGSGELFF.

CDR3: CASSPTEHYEQYF. DNA of the CDR3: TGTGCCAGCTCACCGACGGAGCACTACGAGCAGTACTTC. The chain links TRBV18 to TRBJ2-5, with D hard to call. TRBJ2-7 matches the DNA end more closely, so the J call is doubtful. There are 13 residues in the CDR3. Germline V gene sequence: CDR1 KGHSH, CDR2 LQKENI.

This chain links TRBV20-1 with TRBJ2-2, with D possibly TRBD2 on 5 matching bases. From germline, CDR1 is DFQATT and CDR2 SNEGSKA (reference sequence). Between the trimmed V and J ends, which lost 0 bases and 0 bases, there was a span of 14 bases. The CDR3 covers 17 residues. The CDR3 DNA reads TGCAGTGCTAGAGATCATAGACTATTTTCGAACACCGGGGAGCTGTTTTTT. It encodes CSARDHRLFSNTGELFF.

The chain is built from TRBV19 and TRBJ1-1; D may be TRBD1 (5 bases). Trimming removed 7 bases at V and 8 bases at J, with 11 bases between. The CDR3 sequence is 11 residues long. Germline CDR1 LNHDA, CDR2 SQIVND (reference sequence). In nucleotides, the CDR3 is TGTGCCAGTATATCCGACAGCGAAGCTTTCTTT. This gives the protein CASISDSEAFF.

This clonotype was recorded once. CDR3 residues: CASSSPTQGFVTDTQYF. CDR3 sequence (DNA): TGCGCCAGCAGCTCTCCTACACAGGGTTTCGTCACAGATACGCAGTATTTT. The J gene is TRBJ2-3, the V gene TRBV5-1; maybe TRBD1 (6 bases). The CDR3 is 17 residues long. Deletions cut 3 bases from V and 2 bases from J, with 19 bases between. CDR1 and CDR2 from the germline V gene are SGHRS and YFSETQ.

In its sample, this clonotype was seen a few times. The chain employs TRBV6-6 and TRBJ1-4; unclear D gene. Trimming pared 5 bases from V and 6 bases from J, leaving 13 bases between. CDR1 is MNHNY and CDR2 is SVGAGI in the germline V gene (reference sequence). This CDR3 contains 14 residues. CDR3 protein: CASSTDSRDEKLFF. CDR3 nucleotide sequence: TGTGCCAGCAGTACGGACTCCAGAGATGAAAAACTGTTTTTT.

CDR3 sequence: CASSQETGPNEQFF. Written as DNA, the CDR3 is TGTGCCAGCAGCCAAGAAACAGGGCCGAATGAGCAGTTCTTC. The chain links TRBV3-1 to TRBJ2-1; weak D call: TRBD1 (6 bases). The CDR3 runs to 14 residues. Trimming took 0 bases from V and 7 from J, leaving 10 bases between them. Germline V gene sequence: CDR1 LGHDT, CDR2 YNNKEL (reference sequence).

This clonotype occurred a few times. V and J are TRBV6-1 and TRBJ2-1; a weak D match, TRBD2 (5 bases). Germline V gene sequence: CDR1 MNHNS, CDR2 SASEGT. The V and J ends lost 3 bases and 4 bases respectively, with 7 bases between them. The CDR3 runs to 13 residues. This chain's CDR3 is CASSEPGYNEQFF. CDR3 nucleotides: TGTGCCAGCAGTGAGCCGGGATACAATGAGCAGTTCTTC.

The count of this clonotype is one. This sequence joins TRBV5-1 and TRBJ1-4, with unresolved D. Trimming stripped 1 base from V and 5 bases from J, with 6 bases between. CDR3 length: 13 amino acids. Germline V gene data show CDR1 as SGHRS and CDR2 as YFSETQ. The CDR3 DNA reads as TGCGCCAGCAGCTTGATGCCCAATGAAAAACTGTTTTTT. It yields the protein CASSLMPNEKLFF.

This clonotype was detected once. The chain joins TRBV20-1 to TRBJ1-2, with 7 bases identical to TRBD1. The CDR3 is 13 residues long. Per the germline V gene, CDR1 is DFQATT and CDR2 is SNEGSKA (reference sequence). With V trimmed by 6 bases and J by 2 bases, 6 bases remained unmatched. CDR3 nucleotide sequence: TGCAGTGCCAAGACAGGGTCCAACTATGGCTACACCTTC. Translated, it gives CSAKTGSNYGYTF.

This sequence joins TRBV27 and TRBJ1-2; 8 positions match TRBD1. J lost 5 bases, V lost 8 bases, and 7 bases had no gene match. Per the germline V gene, CDR1 is MNHEY and CDR2 is SMNVEV (reference sequence). The CDR3 runs to 13 residues. CDR3 DNA sequence: TGTGCCAGCTGCGGGACAGGCCAGTATGGCTACACCTTC. It codes for CASCGTGQYGYTF.

V and J are TRBV4-1 and TRBJ1-2, with TRBD1 as a possible D gene (6 bases). Per germline, CDR1 MGHRA and CDR2 YSYEKL. CDR3 size: 17 residues. V was shortened by 4 bases and J by 7 bases, with 25 bases between the two germline ends. The chain's CDR3 is CASSRSEGVLTPFGYTF. The DNA of the CDR3 is TGCGCCAGCAGCCGATCTGAGGGGGTCTTAACTCCATTTGGCTACACCTTC.

This chain connects TRBV7-2 to TRBJ1-5; no definite D call. The CDR3 is made up of 13 amino acids. Trimming took off 1 base at V and 7 bases at J, with 8 bases between the two ends. Germline V lookup: CDR1 SGHTA, CDR2 FQGNSA. CDR3 nucleotide sequence: TGTACCAGCAGCTTAGAGACTGGGCAGCCCCAGCATTTT. Protein sequence: CTSSLETGQPQHF.

V usage is TRBV20-1 and J usage is TRBJ2-4; D could derive from TRBD1 or TRBD2 (6 bases each). TRBJ2-7 explains the end of the DNA better; the J call may be wrong. CDR1 and CDR2 (germline): DFQATT, SNEGSKA (reference sequence). The CDR3 runs to 13 residues. CDR3 sequence reads: CSAIGEGGYEQYF. As DNA, the CDR3 is TGCAGTGCTATAGGAGAGGGGGGCTACGAGCAGTACTTC.

The rearrangement uses TRBV20-1 and TRBJ2-4, with D tentatively TRBD2 (7 bases). The closer fit of TRBJ2-5 to the DNA end suggests the J call may be wrong. Germline V lookup: CDR1 DFQATT, CDR2 SNEGSKA (reference sequence). The CDR3 runs 12 residues. The CDR3 loop reads CSAKGGEETQYF. The CDR3 nucleotides are TGCAGTGCCAAGGGGGGGGAAGAGACCCAGTACTTC.

CDR3 coding DNA: TGTGCCAGCAGTAGACGGACCGGCGAGCAGTACTTC. It yields the protein CASSRRTGEQYF. V usage is TRBV6-1 and J usage is TRBJ2-7; no clear D. The CDR3 extends over 12 amino acids. V was clipped by 5 bases and J by 6 bases, with 11 bases between them. The germline V gene has CDR1 MNHNS and CDR2 SASEGT.

The chain employs TRBV13 and TRBJ2-5, with 8 nucleotides matching TRBD1. With V trimmed by 5 bases and J by 2 bases, 10 bases remained unmatched. From germline, CDR1 is PRHDT and CDR2 FYEKMQ (reference sequence). The CDR3 has 16 residues. The CDR3 is CASSQMVDRAQETQYF. Written as DNA, the CDR3 is TGTGCCAGCAGCCAGATGGTGGACAGGGCGCAAGAGACCCAGTACTTC. Based on the CDR3 plus reference TRBV13 and TRBJ2-5, the full variable domain is AAGVIQSPRHLIKEKRETATLKCYPIPRHDTVYWYQQGPGQDPQFLISFYEKMQSDKGSIPDRFSAQQFSDYHSELNMSSLELGDSALYFCASSQMVDRAQETQYFGPGTRLLVL.